The clone carrying this T cell receptor beta chain has only one observation. As handled by the study authors: Amplification with reference gene primers provided the estimates of nucleated cell counts. The table came from immunoSEQ multiplex PCR; TCRdb's copy has only in-frame clones and leaves some out. V and J calls and clone size come straight from that table; D and trimming were deduced from the DNA. The table shows 250,000 to 350,000 clones, with 75% to 90% occurring only once. The data stem from a study of blood T cell repertoires in COVID-19. Study details: The study drew acute and convalescent COVID-19 samples from the United States, Italy and Spain. T cells, B-cell-depleted T cells, or PBMCs supplied cDNA or gDNA.

Source material: peripheral blood. The sequence was collected from a woman in her sixties with acute or convalescent COVID-19.

The CDR3 loop reads CASSVGATDYEQYF. CDR3 in DNA: TGTGCCAGCAGCGTAGGGGCCACGGACTACGAGCAGTACTTC. This chain links TRBV9 with TRBJ2-7, with D unclear. V lost 0 bases and J 3 bases, leaving 10 bases between the germline ends. Germline loops: CDR1 SGDLS, CDR2 YYNGEE. CDR3 size: 14 residues.